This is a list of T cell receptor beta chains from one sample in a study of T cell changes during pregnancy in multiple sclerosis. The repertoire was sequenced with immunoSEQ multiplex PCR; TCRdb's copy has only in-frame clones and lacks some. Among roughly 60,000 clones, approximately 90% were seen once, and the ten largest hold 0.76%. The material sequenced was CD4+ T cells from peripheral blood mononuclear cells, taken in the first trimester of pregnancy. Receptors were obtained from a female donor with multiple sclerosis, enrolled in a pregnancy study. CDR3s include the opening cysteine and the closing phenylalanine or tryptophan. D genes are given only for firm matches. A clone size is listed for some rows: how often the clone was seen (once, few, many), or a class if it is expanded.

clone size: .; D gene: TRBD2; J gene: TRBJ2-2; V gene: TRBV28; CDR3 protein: CASRELANGELFF; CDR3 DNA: TGTGCCAGCAGAGAACTAGCGAACGGGGAGCTGTTTTTT
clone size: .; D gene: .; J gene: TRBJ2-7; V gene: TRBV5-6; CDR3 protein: CASSFTGRLGEQYF; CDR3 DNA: TGTGCCAGCAGCTTTACAGGGAGATTGGGCGAGCAGTACTTC
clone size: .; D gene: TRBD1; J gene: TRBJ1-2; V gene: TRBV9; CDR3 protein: CASTKGATGFLYGYTF; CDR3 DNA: TGTGCCAGCACCAAGGGGGCGACAGGGTTCCTCTATGGCTACACCTTC
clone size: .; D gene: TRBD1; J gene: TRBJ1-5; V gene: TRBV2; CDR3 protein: CASSGDRGLSNQPQHF; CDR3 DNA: TGTGCCAGCAGTGGGGACAGGGGGCTTAGCAATCAGCCCCAGCATTTT
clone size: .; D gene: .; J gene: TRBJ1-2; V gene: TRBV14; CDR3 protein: CASSQVGGGRYGYTF; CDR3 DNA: TGTGCCAGCAGCCAAGTCGGGGGAGGGCGTTATGGCTACACCTTC
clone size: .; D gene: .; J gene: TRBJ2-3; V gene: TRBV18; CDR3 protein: CASSPRDTQYF; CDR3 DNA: TGTGCCAGCTCACCCCGAGATACGCAGTATTTT
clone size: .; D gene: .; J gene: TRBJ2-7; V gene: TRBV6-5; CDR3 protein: CASSYALGDTYEQYF; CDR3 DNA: TGTGCCAGCAGTTACGCTCTGGGGGACACCTACGAGCAGTACTTC
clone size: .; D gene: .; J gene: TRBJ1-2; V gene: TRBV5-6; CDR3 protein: CASTPTDAGLGYGYTF; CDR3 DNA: TGTGCCAGCACCCCGACGGACGCGGGGTTAGGGTATGGCTACACCTTC
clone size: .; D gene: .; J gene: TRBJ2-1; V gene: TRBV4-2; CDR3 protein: CASSQEGRGAASNEQFF; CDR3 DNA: TGTGCCAGCAGCCAAGAAGGCCGGGGGGCCGCCTCCAATGAGCAGTTCTTC
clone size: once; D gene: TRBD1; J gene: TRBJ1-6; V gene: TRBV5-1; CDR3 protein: CASSPATGGMGNSPLHF; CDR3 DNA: TGCGCCAGCAGTCCTGCAACAGGGGGCATGGGGAATTCACCCCTCCACTTT
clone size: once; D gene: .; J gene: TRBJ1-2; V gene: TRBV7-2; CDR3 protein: CASSFGGHNYGYTF; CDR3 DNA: TGTGCCAGCAGCTTTGGCGGACATAACTATGGCTACACCTTC
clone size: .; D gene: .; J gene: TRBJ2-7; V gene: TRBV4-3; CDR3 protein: CASSQERSSYEQYF; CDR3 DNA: TGCGCCAGCAGCCAAGAGCGGAGCTCCTACGAGCAGTACTTC
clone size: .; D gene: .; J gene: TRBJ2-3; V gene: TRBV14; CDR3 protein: CASSRGGPDTQYF; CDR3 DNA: TGTGCCAGCAGCCGAGGCGGGCCAGATACGCAGTATTTT
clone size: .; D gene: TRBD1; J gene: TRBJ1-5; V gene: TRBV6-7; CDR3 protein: CASSTNTGAVQPQHF; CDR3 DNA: TGTGCCAGCAGCACCAATACAGGGGCGGTTCAGCCCCAGCATTTT
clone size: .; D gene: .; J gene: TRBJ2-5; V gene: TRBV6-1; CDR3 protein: CASSGGLPAETQYF; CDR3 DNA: TGTGCCAGCAGTGGGGGACTCCCCGCCGAGACCCAGTACTTC
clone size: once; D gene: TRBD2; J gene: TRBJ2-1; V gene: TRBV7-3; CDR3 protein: CASSPFSGGAYNEQFF; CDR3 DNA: TGTGCCAGCAGCCCATTTTCGGGGGGGGCCTACAATGAGCAGTTCTTC
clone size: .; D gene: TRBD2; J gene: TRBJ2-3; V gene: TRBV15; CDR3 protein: CATSTAGVGADTQYF; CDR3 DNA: TGTGCCACCAGCACGGCGGGGGTCGGGGCAGATACGCAGTATTTT
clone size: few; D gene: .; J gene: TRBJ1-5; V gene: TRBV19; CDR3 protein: CASSNTQGNNNQPQHF; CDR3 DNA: TGTGCCAGTAGTAACACACAGGGAAACAACAATCAGCCCCAGCATTTT
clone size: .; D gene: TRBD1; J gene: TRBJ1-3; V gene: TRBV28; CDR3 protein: CASSRDRGRNTIYF; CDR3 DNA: TGTGCCAGCAGTAGGGACAGGGGCCGAAACACCATATATTTT
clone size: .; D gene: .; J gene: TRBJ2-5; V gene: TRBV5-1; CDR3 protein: CASSLDHRDTGETQYF; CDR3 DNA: TGCGCCAGCAGCTTGGATCACCGGGACACTGGAGAGACCCAGTACTTC
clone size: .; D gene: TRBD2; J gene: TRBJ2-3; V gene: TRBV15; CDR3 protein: CATSRYLGGGADTQYF; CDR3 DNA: TGTGCCACCAGCAGATACCTCGGCGGGGGGGCGGATACGCAGTATTTT
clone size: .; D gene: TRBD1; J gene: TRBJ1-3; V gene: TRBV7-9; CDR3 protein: CASSFRTGIRSGNTIYF; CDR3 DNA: TGTGCCAGCAGCTTTAGGACAGGCATACGCTCTGGAAACACCATATATTTT
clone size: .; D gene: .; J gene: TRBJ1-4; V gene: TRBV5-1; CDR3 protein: CASSFSRPNEKLFF; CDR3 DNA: TGCGCCAGCAGCTTCTCGCGGCCCAATGAAAAACTGTTTTTT
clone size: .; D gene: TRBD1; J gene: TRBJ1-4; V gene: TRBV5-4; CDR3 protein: CASSPGQGLSTNEKLFF; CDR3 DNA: TGTGCCAGCAGCCCGGGACAGGGCTTATCAACTAATGAAAAACTGTTTTTT
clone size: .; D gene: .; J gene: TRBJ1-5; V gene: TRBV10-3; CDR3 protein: CAISDTFGPQDQPQHF; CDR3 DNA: TGTGCCATCAGTGACACCTTTGGGCCCCAAGATCAGCCCCAGCATTTT
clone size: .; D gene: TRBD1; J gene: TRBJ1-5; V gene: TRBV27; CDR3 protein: CASSPRDRSNQPQHF; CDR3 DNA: TGTGCCAGCAGCCCCCGGGACAGATCTAATCAGCCCCAGCATTTT
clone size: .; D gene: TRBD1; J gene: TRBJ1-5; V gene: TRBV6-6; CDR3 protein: CASSSDRVVGQPQHF; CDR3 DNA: TGTGCCAGCAGTTCGGACAGGGTGGTGGGTCAGCCCCAGCATTTT
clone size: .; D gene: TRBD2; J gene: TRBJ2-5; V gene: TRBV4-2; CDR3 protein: CASSQVTSGTQETQYF; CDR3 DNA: TGTGCCAGCAGCCAAGTTACTAGCGGGACCCAAGAGACCCAGTACTTC
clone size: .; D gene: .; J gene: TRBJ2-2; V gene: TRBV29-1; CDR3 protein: CSAGRGSSNTGELFF; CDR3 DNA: TGCAGCGCTGGCAGGGGCTCCTCGAACACCGGGGAGCTGTTTTTT
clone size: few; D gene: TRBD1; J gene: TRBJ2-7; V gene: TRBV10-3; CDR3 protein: CAISELRDSSVQYF; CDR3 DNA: TGTGCCATCAGCGAGCTCCGGGACAGTTCTGTACAGTACTTC
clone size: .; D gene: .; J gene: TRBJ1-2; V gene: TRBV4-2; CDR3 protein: CASSYSGGDGYTF; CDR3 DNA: TGTGCCAGCAGCTATTCCGGGGGGGATGGCTACACCTTC
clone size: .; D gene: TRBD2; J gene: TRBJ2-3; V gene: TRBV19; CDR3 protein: CASSMTSGGGLALQNTQYF; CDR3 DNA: TGTGCCAGTAGTATGACTAGCGGGGGGGGATTGGCCCTTCAGAATACGCAGTATTTT
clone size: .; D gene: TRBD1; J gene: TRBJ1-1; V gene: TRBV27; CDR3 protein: CASSFYARGQSTEAFF; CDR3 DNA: TGTGCCAGCAGTTTCTACGCCAGGGGGCAATCCACTGAAGCTTTCTTT
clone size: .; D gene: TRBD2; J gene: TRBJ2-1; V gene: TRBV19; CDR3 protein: CASSFSGGGFEQFF; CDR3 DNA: TGTGCCAGTAGTTTTAGCGGGGGGGGGTTTGAGCAGTTCTTC
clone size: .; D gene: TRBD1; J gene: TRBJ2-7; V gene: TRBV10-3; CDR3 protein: CAIRRAGGNEQYF; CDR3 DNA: TGTGCCATCAGACGCGCAGGGGGTAACGAGCAGTACTTC
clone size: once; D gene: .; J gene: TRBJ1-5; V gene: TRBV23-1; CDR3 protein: CASSPGHWRYSNQPQHF; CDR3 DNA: TGCGCCAGCAGTCCGGGACACTGGAGATACAGCAATCAGCCCCAGCATTTT
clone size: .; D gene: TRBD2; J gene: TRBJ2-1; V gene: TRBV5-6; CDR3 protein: CASSLYGTSNYNEQFF; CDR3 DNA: TGTGCCAGCAGCTTGTATGGGACTAGTAACTACAATGAGCAGTTCTTC
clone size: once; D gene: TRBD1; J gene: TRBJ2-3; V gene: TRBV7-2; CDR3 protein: CASSSGQGAADTQYF; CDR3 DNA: TGTGCCAGCAGCTCTGGACAGGGGGCGGCAGATACGCAGTATTTT
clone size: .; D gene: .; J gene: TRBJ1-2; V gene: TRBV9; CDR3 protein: CASSDLGGPLRGYTF; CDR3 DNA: TGTGCCAGCAGCGACCTCGGGGGACCTCTGCGTGGCTACACCTTC
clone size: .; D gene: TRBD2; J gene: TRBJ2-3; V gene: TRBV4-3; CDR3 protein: CASSQKAAGGSTDTQYF; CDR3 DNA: TGCGCCAGCAGCCAAAAGGCAGCGGGGGGTAGCACAGATACGCAGTATTTT
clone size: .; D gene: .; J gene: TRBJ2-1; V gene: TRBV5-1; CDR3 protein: CASSIQGNEQFF; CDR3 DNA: TGCGCCAGCAGCATACAGGGTAATGAGCAGTTCTTC
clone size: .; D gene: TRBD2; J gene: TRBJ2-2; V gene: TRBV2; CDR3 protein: CASSDRGGGANTGELFF; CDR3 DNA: TGTGCCAGCAGTGATCGGGGGGGCGGCGCGAACACCGGGGAGCTGTTTTTT
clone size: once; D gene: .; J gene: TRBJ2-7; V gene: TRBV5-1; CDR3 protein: CASGSTVTYEQYF; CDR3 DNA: TGCGCCAGCGGAAGTACAGTTACCTACGAGCAGTACTTC
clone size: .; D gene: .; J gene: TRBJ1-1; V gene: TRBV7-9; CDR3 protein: CAGSRTDANTGAFF; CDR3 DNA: TGTGCCGGTTCAAGAACAGATGCTAACACTGGGGCTTTCTTT
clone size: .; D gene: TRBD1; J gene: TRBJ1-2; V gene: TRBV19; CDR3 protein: CASSPGQGGYGYTF; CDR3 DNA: TGTGCCAGTAGTCCCGGACAGGGGGGGTATGGCTACACCTTC
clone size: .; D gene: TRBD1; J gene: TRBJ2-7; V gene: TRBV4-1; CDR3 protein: CASSQDSRGLTYEQYF; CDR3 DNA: TGCGCCAGCAGCCAAGATTCCAGGGGGTTGACCTACGAGCAGTACTTC
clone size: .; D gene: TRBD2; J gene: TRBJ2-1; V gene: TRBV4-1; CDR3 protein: CASSQDASGGERISQGFF; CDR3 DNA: TGCGCCAGCAGCCAAGATGCGAGCGGGGGTGAACGGATATCCCAAGGGTTCTTC
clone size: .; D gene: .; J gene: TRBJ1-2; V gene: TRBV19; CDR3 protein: CASSAAEIRVTF; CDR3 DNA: TGTGCCAGTTCCGCGGCAGAGATACGAGTCACCTTC
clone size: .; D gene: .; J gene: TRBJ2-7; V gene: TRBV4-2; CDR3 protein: CASSQAAGRTSYEQYF; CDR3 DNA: TGTGCCAGCAGCCAAGCGGCGGGACGGACCTCCTACGAGCAGTACTTC
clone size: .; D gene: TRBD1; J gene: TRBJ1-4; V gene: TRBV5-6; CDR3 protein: CASSSGQHNEKLFF; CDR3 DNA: TGTGCCAGCAGCTCGGGACAGCACAATGAAAAACTGTTTTTT
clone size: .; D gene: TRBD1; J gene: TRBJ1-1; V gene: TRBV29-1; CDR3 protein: CSTLTEQGRRARTEAFF; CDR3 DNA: TGCAGTACCCTTACTGAACAGGGGAGAAGGGCTAGAACTGAAGCTTTCTTT
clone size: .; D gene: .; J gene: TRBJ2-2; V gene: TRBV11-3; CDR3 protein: CASSLDPTRALTGELFF; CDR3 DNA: TGTGCCAGCAGCTTAGACCCGACTAGAGCCTTGACCGGGGAGCTGTTTTTT
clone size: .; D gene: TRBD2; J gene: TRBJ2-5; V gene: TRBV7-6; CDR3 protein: CASSLGPGGRETQYF; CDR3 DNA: TGTGCCAGCAGCTTAGGTCCGGGAGGGCGGGAGACCCAGTACTTC
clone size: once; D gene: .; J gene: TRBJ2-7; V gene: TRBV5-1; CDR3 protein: CASSQSGYEQYF; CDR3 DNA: TGCGCCAGCAGCCAGTCGGGTTACGAGCAGTACTTC